This TCR beta chain stems from a study of shared clonotypes between healthy human individuals. Profiling relied on immunoSEQ multiplex PCR, and the TCRdb table lists in-frame clones only, not all of them. The table shows approximately 940,000 clones, with 60% to 85% occurring only once. The CDR3 consists of 13 residues. V lost 8 bases to trimming and J lost 1 base, with 12 bases between them. Germline V CDR1 and CDR2: SNHLY, FYNNEI. The specimen sequenced was memory CD4+ T cells sorted from blood. Subset reported: CD45RA-negative fraction. This clonotype was sampled from a man aged 18 to 30 in good health. J is TRBJ2-7 and V is TRBV2, with a possible D match to TRBD2 (6 bases). The CDR3 DNA is TGTGCCAGCGCGGGGACGGCTTCCTACGAGCAGTACTTC. Protein: CASAGTASYEQYF.